This TCR beta chain was profiled in a study of tumor-infiltrating lymphocytes in localized non-small cell lung cancer. Study-level findings and limits: IM1 and IM2 tumors showed no difference in T-cell fraction. Tumor T-cell fraction was not associated with recurrence-free survival.

The assay was immunoSEQ multiplex PCR, and TCRdb's table has in-frame clones only and misses some. The repertoire has about 6,000 clones, approximately 82% of them found once; the top ten carry approximately 6%. The CDR3 extends over 11 amino acids. From germline, CDR1 is SNHLY and CDR2 FYNNEI. V lost 5 bases and J lost 10, with 12 bases in between. About this clone: Its cognate antigen is unknown.

This TCR derives from a human donor with non-small cell lung cancer. The rearrangement links TRBV2 to TRBJ2-7; no firm D call. The sequencing sample was made of lung tumor tissue. The CDR3 nucleotides are TGTGCCAGCAGTTCCGGGTCCGCTCAGTACTTC. Translating it yields CASSSGSAQYF.